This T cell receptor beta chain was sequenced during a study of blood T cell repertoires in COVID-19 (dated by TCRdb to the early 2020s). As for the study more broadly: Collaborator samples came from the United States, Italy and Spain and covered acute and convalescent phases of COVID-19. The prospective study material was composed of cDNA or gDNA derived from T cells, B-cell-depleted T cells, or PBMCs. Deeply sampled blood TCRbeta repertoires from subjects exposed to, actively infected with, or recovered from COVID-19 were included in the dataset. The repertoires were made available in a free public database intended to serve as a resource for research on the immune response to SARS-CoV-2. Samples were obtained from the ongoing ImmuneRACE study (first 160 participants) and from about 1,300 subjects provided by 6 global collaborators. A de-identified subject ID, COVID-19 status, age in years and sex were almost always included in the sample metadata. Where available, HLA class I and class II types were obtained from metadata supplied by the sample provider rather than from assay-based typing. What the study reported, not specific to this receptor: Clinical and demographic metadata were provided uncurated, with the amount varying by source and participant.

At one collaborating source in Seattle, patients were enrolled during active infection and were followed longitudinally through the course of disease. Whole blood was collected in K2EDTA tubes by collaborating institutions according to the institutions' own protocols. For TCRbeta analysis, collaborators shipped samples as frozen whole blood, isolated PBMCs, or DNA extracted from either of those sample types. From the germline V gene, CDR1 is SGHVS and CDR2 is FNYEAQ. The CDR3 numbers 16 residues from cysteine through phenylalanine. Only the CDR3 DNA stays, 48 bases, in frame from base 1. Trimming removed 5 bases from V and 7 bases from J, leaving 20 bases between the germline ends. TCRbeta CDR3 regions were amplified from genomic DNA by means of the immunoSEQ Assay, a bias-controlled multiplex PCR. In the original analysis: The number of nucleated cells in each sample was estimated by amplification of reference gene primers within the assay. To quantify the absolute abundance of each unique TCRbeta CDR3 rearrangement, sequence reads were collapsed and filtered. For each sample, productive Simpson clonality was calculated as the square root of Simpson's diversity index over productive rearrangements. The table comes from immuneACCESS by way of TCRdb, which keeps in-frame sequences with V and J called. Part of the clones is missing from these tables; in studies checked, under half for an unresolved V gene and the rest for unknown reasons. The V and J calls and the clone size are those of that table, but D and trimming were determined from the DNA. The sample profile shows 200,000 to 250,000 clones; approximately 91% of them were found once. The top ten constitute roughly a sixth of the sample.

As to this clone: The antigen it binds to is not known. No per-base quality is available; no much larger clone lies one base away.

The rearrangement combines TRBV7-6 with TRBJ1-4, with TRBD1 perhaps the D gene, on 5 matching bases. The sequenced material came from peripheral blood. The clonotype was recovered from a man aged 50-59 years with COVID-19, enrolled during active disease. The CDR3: CASSAQYKGLGEKLFF. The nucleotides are TGTGCCAGCAGCGCTCAGTACAAGGGGCTGGGTGAAAAACTGTTTTTT.